A selection of T cell receptor beta chains follows, all from one sample in a study of Ad26.COV2.S vaccination and SARS-CoV-2 variants. Produced via immunoSEQ multiplex PCR; TCRdb's table is partial and in-frame only. The sample yields hundreds of thousands of clones, roughly nine tenths seen once. Sequenced here: peripheral blood, sampled in a trial of Ad26.COV2.S vaccine versus placebo. These receptors were obtained from a person between 18 and 59 years old who received the Ad26.COV2.S COVID-19 vaccine or a placebo. The conserved cysteine and the conserved F or W are not part of the CDR3 here.

>TRBV10-3|TRBJ2-1
AIRTSGGSSYNEQF
>TRBV4-3|TRBJ2-5
ASSPLLAGKETQY
>TRBV7-2|TRBJ1-5
ASSPGTGALQPQH
>TRBV10-2|TRBJ1-1
ASRRQAGTEAF
>TRBV2|TRBJ2-1
ASTLNAGNEQF
>TRBV5-6|TRBJ1-3
ASSLSGNTIY
>TRBV5-6|TRBJ2-7
ASRYREAYEQY
>TRBV9|TRBJ2-3
ASSPRTASTDTQY
>TRBV4-1|TRBJ1-1
ASSQGLRGLDTEAF
>TRBV27|TRBJ2-1
ASSLVQGGEQF
>TRBV30|TRBJ2-1
AWETGGSYNEQF
>TRBV2|TRBJ1-1
ASSESPQYTEAF
>TRBV5-4|TRBJ2-2
ASSPDPTPGELF
>TRBV5-5|TRBJ1-4
ASSLVRATNEKLF
>TRBV9|TRBJ1-3
ASSVGPSSGNTIY
>TRBV7-2|TRBJ2-3
ASSLMGISSTDTQY
>TRBV5-1|TRBJ2-1
ASQTSGSLYEQF
>TRBV3-1/TRBV3-2|TRBJ1-6
ASSPREGGSPLH
>TRBV6-6|TRBJ1-1
ASRRGLGGTEAF
>TRBV20-1|TRBJ1-2
SAGDLYGYT
>TRBV4-2|TRBJ2-1
ASSQDKWLAGGNEQF
>TRBV6-5|TRBJ2-1
ASSYLGLASYNEQF
>TRBV7-2|TRBJ1-4
ASSLAGAAENEKLF
>TRBV7-2|TRBJ2-1
ASSYRLFHNEQF
>TRBV9|TRBJ1-4
ASSYGQGTNEKLF
>TRBV7-2|TRBJ1-2
ASSSDPSHGYT
>TRBV28|TRBJ2-6
ASSLYSGANVLT
>TRBV19|TRBJ1-2
ASSRGYYGYT